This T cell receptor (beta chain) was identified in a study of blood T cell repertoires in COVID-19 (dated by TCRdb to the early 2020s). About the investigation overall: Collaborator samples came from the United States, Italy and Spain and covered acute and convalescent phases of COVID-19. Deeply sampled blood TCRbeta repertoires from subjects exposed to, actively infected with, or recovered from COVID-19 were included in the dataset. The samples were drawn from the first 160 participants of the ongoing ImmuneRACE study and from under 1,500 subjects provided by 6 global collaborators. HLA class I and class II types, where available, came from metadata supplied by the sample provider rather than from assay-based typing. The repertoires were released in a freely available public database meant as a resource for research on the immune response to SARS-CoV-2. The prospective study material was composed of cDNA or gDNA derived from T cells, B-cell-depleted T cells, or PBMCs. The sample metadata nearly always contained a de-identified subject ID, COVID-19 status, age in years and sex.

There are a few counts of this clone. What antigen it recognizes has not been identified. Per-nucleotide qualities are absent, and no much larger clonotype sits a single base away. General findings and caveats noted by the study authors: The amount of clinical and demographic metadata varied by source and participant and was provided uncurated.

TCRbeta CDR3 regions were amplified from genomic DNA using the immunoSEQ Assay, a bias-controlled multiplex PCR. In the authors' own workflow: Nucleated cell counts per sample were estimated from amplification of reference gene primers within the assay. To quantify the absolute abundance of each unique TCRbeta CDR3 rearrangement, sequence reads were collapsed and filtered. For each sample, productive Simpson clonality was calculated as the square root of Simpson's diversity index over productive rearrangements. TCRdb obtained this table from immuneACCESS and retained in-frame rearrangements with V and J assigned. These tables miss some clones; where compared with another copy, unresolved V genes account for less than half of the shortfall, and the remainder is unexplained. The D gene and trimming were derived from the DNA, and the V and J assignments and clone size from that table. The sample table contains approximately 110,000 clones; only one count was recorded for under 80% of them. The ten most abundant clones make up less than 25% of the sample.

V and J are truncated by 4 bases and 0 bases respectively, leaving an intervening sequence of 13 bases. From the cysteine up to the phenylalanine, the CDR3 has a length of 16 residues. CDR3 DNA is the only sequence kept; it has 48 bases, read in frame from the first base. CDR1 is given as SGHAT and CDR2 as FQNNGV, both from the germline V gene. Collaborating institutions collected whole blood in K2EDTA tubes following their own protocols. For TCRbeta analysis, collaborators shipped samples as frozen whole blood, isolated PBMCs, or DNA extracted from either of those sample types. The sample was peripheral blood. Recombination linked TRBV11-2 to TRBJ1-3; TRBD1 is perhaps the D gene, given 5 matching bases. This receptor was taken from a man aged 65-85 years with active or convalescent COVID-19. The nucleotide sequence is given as TGTGCCAGCAGCTGGTCAGGGCCGACCTCTGGAAACACCATATATTTT. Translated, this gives CASSWSGPTSGNTIYF.